The 23 T cell receptor beta chains below all came from one sample that was sequenced in a study of Ad26.COV2.S vaccination and SARS-CoV-2 variants. Clones were sequenced by immunoSEQ multiplex PCR, and TCRdb holds only the in-frame ones, with some missing. This table has about 440,000 clones, about 90% appearing once. Described treatment: some 19 received Ad26.COV2.S at low or high dose, single or two shots; about 5 received placebo; per-sample allocation not given. Sampling was done on day 63 after the first vaccine or placebo injection. The material was peripheral blood, obtained in a trial of Ad26.COV2.S vaccine versus placebo. The origin of the receptors is a person between 18 and 65 years old who received the Ad26.COV2.S COVID-19 vaccine or a placebo.

The V call is TRBV3-1 (or the pseudogene TRBV3-2), the J call TRBJ1-1; no clear D. The germline CDR1 and CDR2 sequences are LGHDT and YNNKEL (reference sequence). V lost 3 bases and J lost 0, with 8 bases in between. There are 14 residues in the CDR3. CDR3 coding DNA: TGTGCCAGCAGCCACAGGACTGTGAACACTGAAGCTTTCTTT. This translates into CASSHRTVNTEAFF.

In regard to this clone: The conserved final phenylalanine or tryptophan is absent from the CDR3, which likely points to a read error. The limits of the CDR3 on the DNA are not certain, so only TCRdb's listed CDR3 is given. J is TRBJ2-7 and V is TRBV7-9. The CDR3 length is 13 residues, termini included. Germline V lookup: CDR1 SEHNR, CDR2 FQNEAQ (reference sequence). CDR3: CASSSASGAGVHY.

This clone has only a few counts. In DNA form, the CDR3 reads TGCGCCAGCAGTGTTGCCGGCGGGGGTGAAAAACTGTTTTTT. Amino acids: CASSVAGGGEKLFF. The V and J genes are TRBV10-1 and TRBJ1-4; tentatively, D is TRBD1 (5 bases). In germline, CDR1 is WNHNN, CDR2 SYGVQD (reference sequence). There are 14 residues in the CDR3. The V end lost 4 bases, the J end lost 7 bases, and 13 bases lay between the germline ends.

This chain connects TRBV28 to TRBJ2-1; D might be TRBD1 or TRBD2, each matching 7 bases. The CDR3 length is 17 residues. Trimming stripped 4 bases from V and 7 bases from J, with 23 bases between. The germline V gene encodes CDR1 MDHEN and CDR2 SYDVKM. CDR3 region: CASSYPFRAGGVNEQFF. The CDR3 DNA follows: TGTGCCAGCAGTTACCCCTTTAGGGCAGGGGGGGTTAATGAGCAGTTCTTC.

V and J are TRBV6-8 and TRBJ2-3; TRBD1 is a possible D gene (6 bases). Trimming took off 5 bases at V and 0 bases at J, with 15 bases between the two ends. The CDR3 has 16 residues. CDR1 is MNHGY and CDR2 is SAAAGT in the germline V gene. Here the CDR3 reads CASSDRQVPSTDTQYF. CDR3 sequence (DNA): TGTGCCAGCAGTGACCGACAGGTCCCTAGCACAGATACGCAGTATTTT.

The chain links TRBV4-2 to TRBJ1-4, with 10 bases aligning to TRBD1. The CDR3 runs to 15 residues. Germline assignment: CDR1 LGHNA and CDR2 YNFKEQ. Losses at the gene ends were 4 bases for V and 8 bases for J; bases not matched to a gene: 7. CDR3 coding DNA: TGTGCCAGCAGCCTAATACGGGACAGGGGAGAAAAACTGTTTTTT. Protein: CASSLIRDRGEKLFF.

The V call is TRBV5-1, the J call TRBJ2-3; unclear D gene. Germline V lookup: CDR1 SGHRS, CDR2 YFSETQ. This CDR3 has 13 amino acids. Trimming removed 1 base from V and 0 bases from J, with 3 bases in between. CDR3 nucleotides: TGCGCCAGCAGCTTGCTTAGCACAGATACGCAGTATTTT. This sequence encodes CASSLLSTDTQYF.

This clone occurred a few times. This rearrangement joins TRBV30 to TRBJ2-7; D unclear. Per germline, CDR1 GTSNPN and CDR2 SVGIG (reference sequence). The CDR3 contains 12 residues. V was cut by 4 bases and J by 0 bases, with 7 bases left in between. DNA of the CDR3: TGTGCCTGGATCGGCGACTCCTACGAGCAGTACTTC. Amino acid sequence: CAWIGDSYEQYF.

The chain combines TRBV11-2 with TRBJ2-3; no firm D call. Trimming left V 1 base short and J 6 bases short, with 8 bases between. Per the germline V gene, CDR1 is SGHAT and CDR2 is FQNNGV. The CDR3 totals 13 residues. This chain's CDR3 is CASSLVREDTQYF. The CDR3 DNA is TGTGCCAGCAGCTTAGTCCGCGAGGATACGCAGTATTTT. Full variable domain (outside the CDR3, taken from reference TRBV11-2 and TRBJ2-3): EAGVAQSPRYKIIEKRQSVAFWCNPISGHATLYWYQQILGQGPKLLIQFQNNGVVDDSQLPKDRFSAERLKGVDSTLKIQPAKLEDSAVYLCASSLVREDTQYFGPGTRLTVL.

The chain uses TRBV29-1 and TRBJ2-2, with a tentative D call TRBD2 (6 bases). There are 14 residues in the CDR3. V was shortened by 7 bases and J by 0 bases, with 12 bases between the two germline ends. Germline lookup yields CDR1 SQVTM and CDR2 ANQGSEA. The CDR3, as DNA: TGCAGCGCCGGGGAGGCAACGAACACCGGGGAGCTGTTTTTT. Its translation is CSAGEATNTGELFF.

The chain has TRBV7-9 and TRBJ2-7; TRBD1 matches 12 bases. V trimming: 5 bases; J trimming: 3 bases; junction bases outside the gene matches: 5. Germline CDR1 is SEHNR and CDR2 is FQNEAQ (reference sequence). This CDR3 is built from 15 residues. CDR3 sequence reads: CASSLGTGGGYEQYF. CDR3 bases: TGTGCCAGCAGCCTCGGGACAGGGGGCGGCTACGAGCAGTACTTC.

The chain has TRBV7-3 and TRBJ2-5, with 7 bases identical to TRBD1. V shed 4 bases and J 4 bases; nucleotides not matched to a gene: 6. The CDR3 is 14 residues long. Germline-derived CDR1 and CDR2 are SGHTA and FQGTGA. The CDR3 DNA reads TGTGCCAGCAGCTCGACAGGGAATCGAGAGACCCAGTACTTC. Translation gives CASSSTGNRETQYF. The whole variable domain, filled in from reference TRBV7-3 and TRBJ2-5, reads GAGVSQTPSNKVTEKGKYVELRCDPISGHTALYWYRQSLGQGPEFLIYFQGTGAADDSGLPNDRFFAVRPEGSVSTLKIQRTERGDSAVYLCASSSTGNRETQYFGPGTRLLVL.

V gene TRBV28 combines with J gene TRBJ2-7, with a weak D call TRBD2 (6 bases). V was pared by 5 bases and J by 5 bases, with 16 bases between. The CDR3 is made up of 14 amino acids. Per germline, CDR1 MDHEN and CDR2 SYDVKM. DNA of the CDR3: TGTGCCAGCAGTCCGCCGTATGGGGGGAACGAGCAGTACTTC. Protein sequence: CASSPPYGGNEQYF.

This sequence joins TRBV19 and TRBJ2-1, with 7 bases aligning to TRBD2. Losses at the gene ends were 2 bases for V and 0 bases for J; bases not matched to a gene: 4. CDR1 is LNHDA, CDR2 SQIVND, per germline (reference sequence). This CDR3 is built from 16 residues. The DNA of the CDR3 is TGTGCCAGTAGTATATTCCGCGGGAGCTCCTACAATGAGCAGTTCTTC. It specifies CASSIFRGSSYNEQFF.

The V call is TRBV27, the J call TRBJ2-1, with a weak D call TRBD2 (6 bases). The CDR3 contains 15 residues. Germline V gives CDR1 MNHEY, CDR2 SMNVEV (reference sequence). V was shortened by 2 bases and J by 3 bases, with 11 bases between the two germline ends. CDR3 sequence (DNA): TGTGCCAGCAGTTTACCCGGGGGACTCTACAATGAGCAGTTCTTC. Its protein is CASSLPGGLYNEQFF.

V and J are TRBV28 and TRBJ1-5; no clear D gene. CDR1 and CDR2 (germline): MDHEN, SYDVKM. This CDR3 is 17 amino acids long. V gave up 3 bases and J gave up 0 bases, with 15 bases separating them. The CDR3 region is CASSFVGATYSNQPQHF. CDR3 coding DNA: TGTGCCAGCAGTTTTGTCGGCGCCACATATAGCAATCAGCCCCAGCATTTT. The full variable domain, with the rest looked up from reference TRBV28 and TRBJ1-5, is DVKVTQSSRYLVKRTGEKVFLECVQDMDHENMFWYRQDPGLGLRLIYFSYDVKMKEKGDIPEGYSVSREKKERFSLILESASTNQTSMYLCASSFVGATYSNQPQHFGDGTRLSIL.

This clone was observed once. V is TRBV5-1 and J is TRBJ1-5, with D hard to call. Germline V lookup: CDR1 SGHRS, CDR2 YFSETQ. Trimming stripped 4 bases from V and 1 base from J, with 6 bases between. CDR3 length: 13 amino acids. The CDR3 nucleotides are TGCGCCAGCAGCCCCCAGAGCAATCAGCCCCAGCATTTT. Translation gives CASSPQSNQPQHF.

This clone was recorded a few times. The genes are TRBV9 and TRBJ2-2; 10 bases are a match to TRBD2. CDR3 length equals 16 residues. The V and J ends lost 4 bases and 1 base, in that order; junction bases with no gene match: 4. CDR1 is SGDLS, CDR2 YYNGEE, per germline. CDR3 DNA: TGTGCCAGCAGCCAGAGGACTAGCGGGAACACCGGGGAGCTGTTTTTT. Translated: CASSQRTSGNTGELFF.

DNA of the CDR3: TGTGCCAGCAGTTACCGAGCGGGAGTCCCCTCCTACGAGCAGTACTTC. Protein product: CASSYRAGVPSYEQYF. V is TRBV6-2 or TRBV6-3 and J is TRBJ2-7; 8 bases map to TRBD2. With 2 bases clipped from V and 0 bases from J, the junction kept 6 bases outside the gene matches. Germline V gene data show CDR1 as MNHEY and CDR2 as SVGEGT. The CDR3 is made up of 16 amino acids.

This clone was recorded once. The rearrangement joins TRBV4-1 to TRBJ1-1; D might be TRBD1 (5 bases). V dropped 0 bases and J dropped 10 bases, with 12 bases sitting between them. The CDR3 has 13 amino acids. Germline-derived CDR1 and CDR2 are MGHRA and YSYEKL. The CDR3 region has the DNA TGCGCCAGCAGCCAAGAATACCGGGGGGGAGCTTTCTTT. This gives the protein CASSQEYRGGAFF.

This chain connects TRBV9 to TRBJ2-3, with 11 bases identical to TRBD2. J lost 2 bases, V lost 3 bases, and 5 bases had no gene match. The CDR3 loop spans 16 amino acids. Germline CDR1 is SGDLS and CDR2 is YYNGEE. CDR3 nucleotide sequence: TGTGCCAGCAGCGATGTACTAGCGGGAGACACAGATACGCAGTATTTT. This translates into CASSDVLAGDTDTQYF.

V and J are TRBV30 and TRBJ2-2; 7 positions agree with TRBD2. This CDR3 has 13 residues. From germline, CDR1 is GTSNPN and CDR2 SVGIG (reference sequence). Trimming at V came to 2 bases and at J to 6 bases, leaving 3 bases not matched to a gene. The CDR3, as DNA: TGTGCCTGGAGTCTCCTAGCGGCCGGGGAGCTGTTTTTT. This codes for CAWSLLAAGELFF.

The V gene is TRBV21-1, the J gene TRBJ1-3; the table's D call TRBD1 went unverified against the DNA. TRBV21-1 is deemed a pseudogene. The CDR3 has 15 residues. This CDR3 reads CASSKGEGAGNTIYF. Written as DNA, the CDR3 is TGTGCCAGCAGCAAGGGAGAGGGGGCGGGAAACACCATATATTTT.